This T cell receptor beta chain was profiled in a study of identical twins. Findings of the study overall: Memory repertoires showed no such pattern, whereas abundant cord blood beta clonotypes carried fewer insertions. Surplus twin overlap in beta out-of-frame sequences was less pronounced.

V lost 1 base to trimming and J lost 0 bases, with 12 bases between them. Per germline, CDR1 DFQATT and CDR2 SNEGSKA (reference sequence). CDR3 length equals 16 residues. TCRdb fed the 5' RACE reads into MiXCR, producing one record per CDR3 protein. The data show some 900,000 distinct CDR3 sequences, 9% to 15% seen once. The donors were all healthy and Caucasian. In this sample, this clonotype turned up a few times. Its antigen remains unknown. These data were also filed under a second study, of yellow fever vaccine responses in identical twins.

This chain links TRBV20-1 with TRBJ2-2; D not resolved. The TCR comes from a woman aged 18-29 years in good health. Sequenced sample: PBMCs. CDR3 loop: CSARAVGPTNTGELFF. In nucleotides, the CDR3 is TGCAGTGCTAGAGCGGTGGGCCCGACGAACACCGGGGAGCTGTTTTTT.